This T cell receptor beta chain is from a study of blood T cells in healthy people across ages. V lost 3 bases and J 4 bases, leaving 12 bases between the germline ends. In germline, CDR1 is KGHSH, CDR2 LQKENI. The CDR3 is 14 amino acids. Notes on the study in general: PBMCs went unsorted, and a conclusive naive versus antigen-experienced comparison was therefore prevented. Age brought a roughly linear fall in TCR beta diversity measured per million T cells.

There are a few counts of this clonotype. The target antigen is unknown. With a J-beta primer mix and a sample-barcoded 5' primer, a second PCR ran about 7 to 12 cycles. The authors tagged each cDNA molecule using a template-switch adaptor with 12 random nucleotides. TCRdb analysed the 5' RACE reads with MiXCR anew, one entry per CDR3 protein. The sample yields roughly 800,000 distinct CDR3 sequences, 58% seen once. The study recruited healthy Caucasian donors from Russia who were aged about 6 to 100. This TCR came from a man aged 25-45 years in good health. The source material was blood. The V gene is TRBV18, the J gene TRBJ1-1; D is uncertain. The CDR3 coding sequence is TGTGCCAGCTCACCGACTGTGAGGAGCACTGAAGCTTTCTTT. Protein product: CASSPTVRSTEAFF.